Presented here are 20 T cell receptor beta chains from one specimen sequenced in a study of blood T cell repertoires in COVID-19. Sequencing was performed with immunoSEQ multiplex PCR; in TCRdb, only in-frame clones are kept and a portion is missing. The sample records roughly 190,000 clones, about 80% being singletons. The material sequenced was peripheral blood. The receptors stem from a woman aged 45-65 years with active or convalescent COVID-19.

The chain is built from TRBV7-2 and TRBJ1-5; possibly TRBD1 for D (5 bases). V was pared by 2 bases and J by 1 base, with 9 bases between. Per germline, CDR1 SGHTA and CDR2 FQGNSA. The length of the CDR3 is 15 residues. CDR3 in amino acids: CASSLTRGSNQPQHF. The CDR3 nucleotides are TGTGCCAGCAGCTTAACTCGGGGGAGCAATCAGCCCCAGCATTTT.

The chain carries TRBV4-1 and TRBJ2-3; tentatively, D is TRBD1 (6 bases). The CDR3 loop spans 15 amino acids. The V end lost 1 base, the J end lost 0 bases, and 8 bases lay between the germline ends. CDR1 and CDR2 from the germline V gene are MGHRA and YSYEKL. The CDR3, as DNA: TGCGCCAGCAGCCAAGGGGACACTAGCACAGATACGCAGTATTTT. Translating it yields CASSQGDTSTDTQYF.

The chain has TRBV5-5 and TRBJ1-1; D gene unclear. Trimming cost V 0 bases and J 2 bases, with 8 bases left between them. The CDR3 is 14 residues long. Germline V CDR1 and CDR2: SGHKS, YYEKEE (reference sequence). The CDR3 nucleotides are TGTGCCAGCAGCTTGGCACCCAGAAACACTGAAGCTTTCTTT. Its translation: CASSLAPRNTEAFF.

This clone was observed a few times. V and J are TRBV2 and TRBJ1-3; D not certain. V dropped 4 bases and J dropped 2 bases, with 15 bases sitting between them. CDR1 and CDR2 (germline): SNHLY, FYNNEI. The CDR3 is 16 residues long. CDR3 in DNA: TGTGCCAGCAGTGGAGTACGGGATCGAGCTGGAAACACCATATATTTT. Translating it yields CASSGVRDRAGNTIYF.

Only a few counts were recorded for this clone. V is TRBV3-1 (or the pseudogene TRBV3-2) and J is TRBJ1-1, with D hard to call. Germline CDR1 and CDR2: LGHDT and YNNKEL (reference sequence). Between the trimmed V and J ends, which lost 0 bases and 3 bases, there was a span of 14 bases. The length of the CDR3 is 16 residues. In nucleotides, the CDR3 is TGTGCCAGCAGCCAAGACAGAACACACTACCACACTGAAGCTTTCTTT. Protein: CASSQDRTHYHTEAFF.

This clone was seen a few times. The chain recombines TRBV11-1 with TRBJ1-4; D perhaps matches TRBD1 (6 bases). Looked up from germline, CDR1 is SGHAT and CDR2 is FQDESV (reference sequence). This CDR3 is built from 16 residues. Trimming removed 5 bases at V and 3 bases at J, with 16 bases between. This CDR3 is CASSRLAGASNEKLFF. CDR3 nucleotides: TGTGCCAGCAGCCGTCTCGCAGGGGCGTCTAATGAAAAACTGTTTTTT.

The rearrangement joins TRBV19 to TRBJ1-1; TRBD1 matches 7 bases. CDR3 length: 20 residues. V shed 0 bases and J 0 bases; nucleotides not matched to a gene: 16. Looked up from germline, CDR1 is LNHDA and CDR2 is SQIVND (reference sequence). The CDR3 coding sequence is TGTGCCAGTAGTATAGATCGGGTAACAGGGGTCCTTCGGGTGAACACTGAAGCTTTCTTT. This sequence encodes CASSIDRVTGVLRVNTEAFF.

The rearrangement joins TRBV7-3 to TRBJ2-1; D not certain. The ends were cut back, 1 base at V and 8 bases at J, with 9 bases in the middle. This CDR3 has 13 amino acids. Germline values: CDR1 SGHTA, CDR2 FQGTGA. Here the CDR3 DNA reads TGTGCCAGCAGCTTAATGCTAGGTCATGAGCAGTTCTTC. Translated: CASSLMLGHEQFF.

This clone was counted between two and nine times. The rearrangement uses TRBV18 and TRBJ1-1; no reliable D call. Germline V gives CDR1 KGHSH, CDR2 LQKENI. Trimming cost V 4 bases and J 5 bases, with 14 bases left between them. The CDR3 extends over 14 amino acids. The CDR3 protein is CASSHPTVTTEAFF. The DNA for the CDR3 is TGTGCCAGCTCACACCCTACAGTGACGACTGAAGCTTTCTTT.

CDR3 bases: TGTGCCAGCAGTTTGTCCTACGAGGAAGCTTTCTTT. This translates into CASSLSYEEAFF. The V gene is TRBV12-3 or TRBV12-4, the J gene TRBJ1-1, with D unclear. This CDR3 region has 12 residues. The V end lost 3 bases, the J end lost 8 bases, and 10 bases lay between the germline ends.

The J gene is TRBJ1-2, the V gene TRBV20-1; D is ambiguous. The CDR3 loop spans 13 amino acids. V lost 3 bases to trimming and J lost 8 bases, with 16 bases between them. Germline V gene sequence: CDR1 DFQATT, CDR2 SNEGSKA (reference sequence). The CDR3 coding sequence is TGCAGTGCTAGTCGGACTACCCAACGGGGCTACACCTTC. It translates to CSASRTTQRGYTF.

For the CDR3, the DNA is TGTGCCAGCAGCCAGGACAGGGGAGCTAACTATGGCTACACCTTC. Translated: CASSQDRGANYGYTF. This chain joins TRBV6-5 and TRBJ1-2; 9 bases fit TRBD1. V was pared by 6 bases and J by 0 bases, with 5 bases of the junction left unmatched. The CDR3 sequence is 15 residues long. Looked up from germline, CDR1 is MNHEY and CDR2 is SVGAGI.

A word on this clone: Compared with germline, one end of the junction differs, possibly owing to a read error. The chain joins TRBV6-1 to TRBJ2-5; maybe TRBD1 (5 bases). Germline CDR1 is MNHNS and CDR2 is SASEGT. CDR3 length: 14 residues. The CDR3 nucleotides read TGTGCCAGCAGGGAAGAGACGGTTCAGGGGACCCAGTACTTC. Its translation is CASREETVQGTQYF.

This clone has only a few counts. The CDR3 DNA is TGCAGCGTTGAAAGTGGGACAGGGGCTGACAATGAGCAGTTCTTC. Translating it yields CSVESGTGADNEQFF. The genes are TRBV29-1 and TRBJ2-1; 10 bases match TRBD1. The CDR3 is made up of 15 amino acids. Trimming cost V 2 bases and J 5 bases; bases outside gene matches: 6. Germline V gives CDR1 SQVTM, CDR2 ANQGSEA.

The rearrangement links TRBV5-1 to TRBJ2-3; 7 positions match TRBD2. Germline V gene sequence: CDR1 SGHRS, CDR2 YFSETQ. The CDR3 runs 16 residues. V was pared by 6 bases and J by 2 bases, with 12 bases of the junction left unmatched. CDR3 sequence: CASNQDAGGTTDTQYF. In DNA form, the CDR3 reads TGCGCCAGCAATCAGGATGCCGGGGGGACCACAGATACGCAGTATTTT.

J is TRBJ2-7 and V is TRBV20-1; 11 bases map to TRBD1. V lost 6 bases to trimming and J lost 6 bases; unmatched junction nucleotides: 1. Germline CDR1 reads DFQATT; CDR2 reads SNEGSKA (reference sequence). The CDR3 extends over 11 amino acids. In DNA form, the CDR3 reads TGCAGTGCGGACAGGGGGCGCGAGCAGTACTTC. It codes for CSADRGREQYF.

This clone was seen just once. This rearrangement joins TRBV9 to TRBJ1-1; D unresolved. V shed 0 bases and J shed 1 base, with 10 bases lying between them. Germline lookup yields CDR1 SGDLS and CDR2 YYNGEE. CDR3 length equals 15 residues. CDR3 DNA sequence: TGTGCCAGCAGCGTAGTAGTCGCCGGGAACACTGAAGCTTTCTTT. Protein: CASSVVVAGNTEAFF.

The genes are TRBV5-1 and TRBJ1-2; TRBD1 aligns across 9 bases. The CDR3 is 14 amino acids. With 4 bases clipped from V and 6 bases from J, the junction kept 7 bases outside the gene matches. The germline CDR1 and CDR2 sequences are SGHRS and YFSETQ. The CDR3 is CASSGGQGRHGYTF. The CDR3 DNA reads TGCGCCAGCAGCGGGGGACAGGGTAGGCATGGCTACACCTTC.

The J gene is TRBJ2-1, the V gene TRBV19; 8 bases map to TRBD2. Germline CDR1 LNHDA, CDR2 SQIVND (reference sequence). The CDR3 is 15 amino acids. J gave up 6 bases and V 5 bases, and 9 bases lay outside the gene matches. CDR3 residues: CASSPTGGLINEQFF. The CDR3 bases are TGTGCCAGTAGTCCTACGGGGGGGCTAATCAATGAGCAGTTCTTC.

This clone was recorded only once. The rearrangement joins TRBV5-1 to TRBJ2-1, with D maybe TRBD2 (6 bases). CDR3 length: 14 amino acids. From germline, CDR1 is SGHRS and CDR2 YFSETQ. V shed 5 bases and J shed 9 bases, with 18 bases lying between them. CDR3 coding DNA: TGCGCCAGCAGGAGGTCAACGGGAGAAGGTGAGCAGTTCTTC. Amino acid sequence: CASRRSTGEGEQFF.